The source of this T cell receptor (beta chain) is a study of T cells expressing NK-cell markers. Study details: The TCR beta repertoires were obtained from sorted CD3+CD56+NKG2C+, CD3+CD56+NKG2C- and CD3+CD56-NKG2C+ T cells.

As regards this clonotype: No antigen is known for it.

It was by 5'RACE template switching with UMIs that TCR beta cDNA was made. TCRdb reprocessed the 5' RACE reads and reports one entry per CDR3 protein, with no DNA. This specimen shows roughly 300,000 distinct CDR3 sequences; the ten leading clones hold more than 3.5%. Findings and limits, study-wide: In four donors, dominant clonotypes made up 28.3-60.1% of CD3+CD56-NKG2C+ cells.

The CDR3 length is 13 residues. The germline gives CDR1 MDHEN, CDR2 SYDVKM. The chain uses TRBV28 and TRBJ2-7. The sequence derives from a woman aged 18-69 years in good health. The sequencing input was blood T cells: a sorted CD56 or NKG2C T cell subset, CD4+ or CD8+ T cells, or bulk PBMC T cells (not recorded which). The CDR3 spells CASRRSFSYEQYF.